The clone carrying this TCR beta chain was observed a few times. These data originate in a study of molecular identifiers for immune sequencing clone quantification. Trimming took off 3 bases at V and 3 bases at J, with 15 bases between the two ends. CDR3 size: 15 residues. The germline V gene encodes CDR1 LGHNA and CDR2 YSLEER. With listed TCR primers and previously described methods, bulk TCR libraries were prepared. Each CDR3 protein gets one entry after TCRdb re-called the PCR reads with MiXCR. This sample has approximately 550,000 distinct CDR3 sequences; 20% to 25% occur once, and the top ten carry more than 0.8%.

The TCR sequence derives from a human donor in good health. Some libraries in this study had Jurkat cell RNA spiked in. The sample taken for sequencing was naive CD8+ T cells from blood, with Jurkat cell RNA spiked in. The subset here: FACS-sorted CD8+CD4-CCR7+CD45RA+ naive T cells. V gene TRBV4-3 combines with J gene TRBJ2-7; weak D call: TRBD2 (6 bases). The CDR3 reads CASSHRPLGSYEQYF. CDR3 nucleotides: TGCGCCAGCAGCCACCGCCCCCTCGGGAGCTACGAGCAGTACTTC.